What follows is one T cell receptor (beta chain) and its context. The sample comes from a study of beta chain features in type 1 diabetes. This CDR3 comprises 12 residues. Germline CDR1 is MDHEN and CDR2 is SYDVKM. Between the trimmed V and J ends, which lost 3 bases and 7 bases, there was a span of 10 bases. Expressed TCRB transcripts were sequenced after all isolated RNA was converted to cDNA. Clones were sequenced by immunoSEQ multiplex PCR, and TCRdb holds only the in-frame ones, with some missing. The repertoire holds approximately 330,000 clones, roughly 9.6% seen once, with 0.015% in the top ten.

This chain joins TRBV28 and TRBJ2-7; weak D call: TRBD1 (6 bases). The TCR originated in a woman under 40 in good health. The specimen sequenced was naive CD4+ T cells from blood. Written as DNA, the CDR3 is TGTGCCAGCAGTTTGGACAGCCGAGAGCAGTACTTC. This translates into CASSLDSREQYF. The complete variable domain, with remaining parts taken from reference TRBV28 and TRBJ2-7, reads DVKVTQSSRYLVKRTGEKVFLECVQDMDHENMFWYRQDPGLGLRLIYFSYDVKMKEKGDIPEGYSVSREKKERFSLILESASTNQTSMYLCASSLDSREQYFGPGTRLTVT.